These T cell receptor beta chains were read from a single sample in a study of shared clonotypes between healthy human individuals. Produced via immunoSEQ multiplex PCR; TCRdb's table is partial and in-frame only. The table lists 2 million to 2.5 million clones, roughly 93% of them singletons. Sequencing was performed on naive CD4+ T cells from PBMCs. All receptors come from a man aged 18 to 35 in good health. Some clones in this sample may be carry-over from other donors' samples. Both conserved end residues are part of each CDR3. A D gene is named only where the DNA matches it firmly. Size values are once, few and many counts, or a class for expanded clones, and some rows have none.

j_call: TRBJ1-2; d_call: .; clone_size: .; v_call: TRBV7-3; cdr3_aa: CASSLGPRYGYTF; cdr3_nt: TGTGCCAGCAGCTTAGGGCCGAGGTATGGCTACACCTTC
j_call: TRBJ2-1; d_call: .; clone_size: .; v_call: TRBV28; cdr3_aa: CASSPALSVKQFF; cdr3_nt: TGTGCCAGCAGCCCCGCGCTCTCCGTTAAGCAGTTCTTC
j_call: TRBJ1-5; d_call: TRBD1; clone_size: .; v_call: TRBV6-5; cdr3_aa: CASSHRTGAITQHF; cdr3_nt: TGTGCCAGCAGCCATCGGACAGGTGCTATTACCCAGCATTTT
j_call: TRBJ2-1; d_call: .; clone_size: once; v_call: TRBV7-9; cdr3_aa: CASSPYFRGDPYNEQFF; cdr3_nt: TGTGCCAGCAGCCCGTATTTCAGGGGCGACCCCTACAATGAGCAGTTCTTC
j_call: TRBJ1-5; d_call: .; clone_size: .; v_call: TRBV28; cdr3_aa: CASSSPWGGGRNQPQHF; cdr3_nt: TGTGCCAGCAGTTCCCCATGGGGGGGAGGCCGCAATCAGCCCCAGCATTTT
j_call: TRBJ2-1; d_call: TRBD2; clone_size: once; v_call: TRBV5-1; cdr3_aa: CASTPGTSEYNEQFF; cdr3_nt: TGCGCCAGCACCCCCGGGACTAGCGAATACAATGAGCAGTTCTTC
j_call: TRBJ2-7; d_call: .; clone_size: once; v_call: TRBV5-1; cdr3_aa: CASSLAGIFPGEQYF; cdr3_nt: TGCGCCAGCAGCTTGGCCGGTATTTTCCCTGGGGAGCAGTACTTC
j_call: TRBJ2-4; d_call: .; clone_size: .; v_call: TRBV28; cdr3_aa: CASSLIGDGQNIQYF; cdr3_nt: TGTGCCAGCAGCCTTATAGGGGACGGACAAAACATTCAGTACTTC
j_call: TRBJ2-2; d_call: .; clone_size: once; v_call: TRBV7-6; cdr3_aa: CASSSTGLNTGELFF; cdr3_nt: TGTGCCAGCAGCTCCACAGGGTTGAACACCGGGGAGCTGTTTTTT
j_call: TRBJ2-7; d_call: TRBD1; clone_size: .; v_call: TRBV7-2; cdr3_aa: CASSPRQGFSTYEQYF; cdr3_nt: TGTGCCAGCAGCCCCAGACAGGGGTTTTCAACCTACGAGCAGTACTTC
j_call: TRBJ2-7; d_call: .; clone_size: .; v_call: TRBV7-9; cdr3_aa: CASSLVPGTSAYEQYF; cdr3_nt: TGTGCCAGCAGCTTAGTCCCTGGGACCAGTGCCTACGAGCAGTACTTC
j_call: TRBJ1-5; d_call: TRBD1; clone_size: .; v_call: TRBV19; cdr3_aa: CASSFRYDRGDQPQHF; cdr3_nt: TGTGCCAGTAGTTTTCGATACGACAGGGGGGATCAGCCCCAGCATTTT
j_call: TRBJ2-3; d_call: TRBD2; clone_size: .; v_call: TRBV7-2; cdr3_aa: CASTQNPAGGGDTQYF; cdr3_nt: TGTGCCAGCACCCAAAACCCGGCGGGAGGAGGAGATACGCAGTATTTT
j_call: TRBJ2-1; d_call: .; clone_size: .; v_call: TRBV10-1; cdr3_aa: CASKVTVVGDEQFF; cdr3_nt: TGCGCCAGCAAGGTGACTGTCGTAGGGGATGAGCAGTTCTTC
j_call: TRBJ2-5; d_call: .; clone_size: once; v_call: TRBV10-1; cdr3_aa: CASSGLGQETQYF; cdr3_nt: TGCGCCAGCAGTGGGTTGGGGCAAGAGACCCAGTACTTC
j_call: TRBJ2-7; d_call: .; clone_size: .; v_call: TRBV5-4; cdr3_aa: CASSLSPGPLGQYF; cdr3_nt: TGTGCCAGCAGCTTAAGTCCTGGGCCCTTGGGGCAGTACTTC
j_call: TRBJ1-4; d_call: .; clone_size: .; v_call: TRBV5-1; cdr3_aa: CASSFGGRGEKLFF; cdr3_nt: TGCGCCAGCAGCTTTGGAGGGCGAGGGGAAAAACTGTTTTTT
j_call: TRBJ1-2; d_call: TRBD1; clone_size: .; v_call: TRBV28; cdr3_aa: CAIRTGVNYGYTF; cdr3_nt: TGTGCCATTCGGACAGGGGTTAACTATGGCTACACCTTC
j_call: TRBJ2-5; d_call: .; clone_size: .; v_call: TRBV5-1; cdr3_aa: CASTTTAGGRESLETQYF; cdr3_nt: TGCGCCAGCACCACCACAGCAGGGGGGCGGGAGTCACTTGAGACCCAGTACTTC
j_call: TRBJ2-5; d_call: .; clone_size: once; v_call: TRBV5-1; cdr3_aa: CASSLGKGPGEETQYF; cdr3_nt: TGCGCCAGCAGCTTGGGCAAGGGCCCAGGGGAAGAGACCCAGTACTTC
j_call: TRBJ2-7; d_call: TRBD2; clone_size: .; v_call: TRBV29-1; cdr3_aa: CSARLAVPSEQYF; cdr3_nt: TGCAGCGCACGACTAGCGGTTCCCTCCGAGCAGTACTTC
j_call: TRBJ2-1; d_call: TRBD2; clone_size: .; v_call: TRBV13; cdr3_aa: CASSSAGTSGRNEQFF; cdr3_nt: TGTGCCAGCAGCTCGGCGGGAACTAGCGGGCGTAATGAGCAGTTCTTC
j_call: TRBJ2-2; d_call: .; clone_size: .; v_call: TRBV29-1; cdr3_aa: CSVAGGSGELFF; cdr3_nt: TGCAGCGTTGCGGGCGGTTCCGGGGAGCTGTTTTTT
j_call: TRBJ2-1; d_call: TRBD2; clone_size: .; v_call: TRBV29-1; cdr3_aa: CSVASRLAGSRAEFF; cdr3_nt: TGCAGCGTAGCCTCGAGACTAGCGGGTTCGCGGGCTGAGTTCTTC
j_call: TRBJ2-7; d_call: TRBD2; clone_size: once; v_call: TRBV5-1; cdr3_aa: CASSLSGLGDYEQYF; cdr3_nt: TGCGCCAGCAGCTTGTCCGGACTAGGTGACTACGAGCAGTACTTC
j_call: TRBJ1-5; d_call: .; clone_size: .; v_call: TRBV5-1; cdr3_aa: CASSPMGGNQPQHF; cdr3_nt: TGCGCCAGCAGCCCTATGGGGGGTAATCAGCCCCAGCATTTT
j_call: TRBJ1-1; d_call: TRBD1; clone_size: .; v_call: TRBV11-2; cdr3_aa: CASSRDSRTEAFF; cdr3_nt: TGTGCCAGCAGCCGGGACAGTCGGACTGAAGCTTTCTTT
j_call: TRBJ1-2; d_call: TRBD1; clone_size: once; v_call: TRBV9; cdr3_aa: CASSVKPRDRGNYGYTF; cdr3_nt: TGTGCCAGCAGCGTAAAACCCCGGGACAGGGGAAACTATGGCTACACCTTC
j_call: TRBJ2-7; d_call: .; clone_size: .; v_call: TRBV6-6; cdr3_aa: CASSYAGSYEQYF; cdr3_nt: TGTGCCAGCAGTTACGCTGGCAGCTACGAGCAGTACTTC
j_call: TRBJ1-4; d_call: .; clone_size: .; v_call: TRBV7-6; cdr3_aa: CASSATGQFHEKLFF; cdr3_nt: TGTGCCAGCAGTGCCACCGGACAGTTCCATGAAAAACTGTTTTTT
j_call: TRBJ1-2; d_call: .; clone_size: few; v_call: TRBV7-3; cdr3_aa: CASRTGGGYTF; cdr3_nt: TGTGCCAGCCGGACCGGGGGGGGCTACACCTTC
j_call: TRBJ1-5; d_call: .; clone_size: .; v_call: TRBV28; cdr3_aa: CASSSTYRGVGSQPQHF; cdr3_nt: TGTGCCAGCAGTTCGACATATAGGGGCGTAGGAAGTCAGCCCCAGCATTTT
j_call: TRBJ1-1; d_call: .; clone_size: .; v_call: TRBV27; cdr3_aa: CASRSTYQYTEAFF; cdr3_nt: TGTGCCAGCAGATCAACTTATCAGTACACTGAAGCTTTCTTT
j_call: TRBJ2-7; d_call: TRBD2; clone_size: .; v_call: TRBV6-5; cdr3_aa: CASSYKRGSYEQYF; cdr3_nt: TGTGCCAGCAGTTATAAGCGGGGATCCTACGAGCAGTACTTC
j_call: TRBJ2-7; d_call: .; clone_size: once; v_call: TRBV6-1; cdr3_aa: CASSVRHPTSYEQYF; cdr3_nt: TGTGCCAGCAGTGTCCGACACCCCACCTCCTACGAGCAGTACTTC
j_call: TRBJ1-5; d_call: .; clone_size: .; v_call: TRBV5-6; cdr3_aa: CASSSRDIQNQPQHF; cdr3_nt: TGTGCCAGCAGCTCCCGGGACATCCAAAATCAGCCCCAGCATTTT
j_call: TRBJ1-5; d_call: .; clone_size: .; v_call: TRBV19; cdr3_aa: CASSYGPNVLGSQHF; cdr3_nt: TGTGCCAGTAGTTACGGACCTAATGTGTTAGGGTCCCAGCATTTT
j_call: TRBJ2-7; d_call: .; clone_size: .; v_call: TRBV10-3; cdr3_aa: CAIRGSGNGEQYF; cdr3_nt: TGTGCCATTAGGGGGAGCGGGAATGGGGAGCAGTACTTC
j_call: TRBJ2-1; d_call: .; clone_size: .; v_call: TRBV20-1; cdr3_aa: CSASEGNEQFF; cdr3_nt: TGCAGTGCTAGCGAGGGGAATGAGCAGTTCTTC
j_call: TRBJ1-1; d_call: TRBD1; clone_size: few; v_call: TRBV29-1; cdr3_aa: CSVASDRVAEAFF; cdr3_nt: TGCAGCGTTGCTTCCGACAGGGTCGCTGAAGCTTTCTTT
j_call: TRBJ2-1; d_call: .; clone_size: .; v_call: TRBV7-2; cdr3_aa: CASSLGRGALSYNEQFF; cdr3_nt: TGTGCCAGCAGCTTAGGGCGCGGGGCCCTCTCCTACAATGAGCAGTTCTTC
j_call: TRBJ1-2; d_call: .; clone_size: .; v_call: TRBV27; cdr3_aa: CASSLMGAGGYGYTF; cdr3_nt: TGTGCCAGCAGCTTGATGGGAGCCGGCGGCTATGGCTACACCTTC
j_call: TRBJ1-1; d_call: TRBD1; clone_size: .; v_call: TRBV10-3; cdr3_aa: CAISWWDRGRGAEAFF; cdr3_nt: TGTGCCATCAGTTGGTGGGACAGGGGGCGCGGGGCTGAAGCTTTCTTT
j_call: TRBJ1-1; d_call: TRBD1; clone_size: .; v_call: TRBV7-3; cdr3_aa: CASSSSRQGRATEAFF; cdr3_nt: TGTGCCAGCAGCTCTTCTAGACAGGGACGGGCCACTGAAGCTTTCTTT
j_call: TRBJ2-1; d_call: TRBD2; clone_size: .; v_call: TRBV7-9; cdr3_aa: CASSRSGSSYNEQFF; cdr3_nt: TGTGCCAGCAGCCGTAGCGGGAGCTCCTACAATGAGCAGTTCTTC
j_call: TRBJ2-2; d_call: .; clone_size: .; v_call: TRBV9; cdr3_aa: CASSVVLGPNTGELFF; cdr3_nt: TGTGCCAGCAGCGTAGTTCTGGGGCCGAACACCGGGGAGCTGTTTTTT
j_call: TRBJ1-1; d_call: .; clone_size: .; v_call: TRBV5-4; cdr3_aa: CASSSLTEAFF; cdr3_nt: TGTGCCAGCAGCTCCCTAACTGAAGCTTTCTTT
j_call: TRBJ2-7; d_call: .; clone_size: .; v_call: TRBV6-1; cdr3_aa: CASSEASSAPIRGQYF; cdr3_nt: TGTGCCAGCAGTGAAGCGTCGTCGGCACCGATACGCGGGCAGTACTTC